The TCR beta chain described here comes from a study of blood T cell repertoires in COVID-19. Here immunoSEQ multiplex PCR was the method, and the copy in TCRdb shows in-frame clones only, minus some. The table lists about 64,000 clones, under 80% of them singletons, with around 10% in the top ten. This clone was seen more than once but under ten times. The TCR sequence derives from a human donor in a cohort sampled during active COVID-19. Sequenced material: peripheral blood.

The DNA of the CDR3 is TGCGCCAGCAGCTTGGAAGTGCGGGAGTCCCCAGATACGCAGTATTTT. It encodes CASSLEVRESPDTQYF. This chain joins TRBV5-1 and TRBJ2-3; 7 nucleotides align to TRBD2. V gave up 0 bases and J gave up 4 bases; unmatched junction bases: 8. Germline CDR1 SGHRS, CDR2 YFSETQ. CDR3 length: 16 residues.